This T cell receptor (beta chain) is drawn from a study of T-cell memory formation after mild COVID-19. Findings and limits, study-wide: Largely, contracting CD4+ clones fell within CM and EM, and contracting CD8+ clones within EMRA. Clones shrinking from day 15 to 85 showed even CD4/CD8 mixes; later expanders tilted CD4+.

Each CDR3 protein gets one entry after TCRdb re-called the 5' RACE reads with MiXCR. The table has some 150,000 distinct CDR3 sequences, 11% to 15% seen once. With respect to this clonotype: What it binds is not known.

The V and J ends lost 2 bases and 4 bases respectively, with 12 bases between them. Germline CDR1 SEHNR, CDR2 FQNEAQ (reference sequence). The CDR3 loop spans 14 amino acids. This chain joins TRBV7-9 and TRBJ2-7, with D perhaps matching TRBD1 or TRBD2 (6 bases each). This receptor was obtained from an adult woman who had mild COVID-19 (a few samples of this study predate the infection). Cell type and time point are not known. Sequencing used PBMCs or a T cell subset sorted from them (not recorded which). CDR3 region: CASSLPGAGYEQYF. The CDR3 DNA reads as TGTGCCAGCAGCTTACCGGGGGCGGGGTACGAGCAGTACTTC.